This T cell receptor (beta chain) was sequenced during a study of beta chain features in type 1 diabetes. Overall study: Sorted cells, roughly 98,000,000 in number, were examined across all samples.

The V gene's germline CDR1 is LNHDA and CDR2 SQIVND (reference sequence). CDR3 size: 15 residues. After removal of 5 bases from V and 2 bases from J, the junction contained 7 bases not matched to a gene. The isolated RNA, all of it, was reverse transcribed, so expressed TCRB transcripts were what got sequenced. Profiling relied on immunoSEQ multiplex PCR, and the TCRdb table lists in-frame clones only, not all of them. The sample yields roughly 380,000 clones, about 19% seen once. The rearrangement joins TRBV19 to TRBJ2-3; 7 bases map to TRBD1. This clonotype was obtained from a woman aged 18 to 35 in good health. The sample was naive CD4+ T cells from blood. The CDR3 reads CASSALGQDTDTQYF. The CDR3 bases are TGTGCCAGTAGTGCACTCGGACAGGACACAGATACGCAGTATTTT.